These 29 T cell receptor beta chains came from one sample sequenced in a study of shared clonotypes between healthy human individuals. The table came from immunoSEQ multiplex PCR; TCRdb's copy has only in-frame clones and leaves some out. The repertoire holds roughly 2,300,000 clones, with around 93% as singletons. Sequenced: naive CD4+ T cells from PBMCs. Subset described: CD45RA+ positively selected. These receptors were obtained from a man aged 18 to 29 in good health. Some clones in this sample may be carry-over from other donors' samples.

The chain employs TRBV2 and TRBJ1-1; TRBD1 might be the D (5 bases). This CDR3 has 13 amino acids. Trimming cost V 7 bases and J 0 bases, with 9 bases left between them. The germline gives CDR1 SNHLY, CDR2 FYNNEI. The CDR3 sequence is CASNRQLNTEAFF. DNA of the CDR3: TGTGCCAGCAATAGACAGCTGAACACTGAAGCTTTCTTT.

CDR3 in DNA: TGTGCCAGCAGCCAAGTGATAGCGGGTGGAAACATTCAGTACTTC. This translates into CASSQVIAGGNIQYF. This rearrangement joins TRBV4-2 to TRBJ2-4; TRBD2 matches at 7 bases. The CDR3 consists of 15 residues. CDR1 is LGHNA, CDR2 YNFKEQ, per germline. V shed 1 base, J shed 6 bases, and the junction held 6 bases outside the gene matches.

CDR3 amino acids: CASSVYGTSGGGEQYF. CDR3 nucleotide sequence: TGTGCCAGCAGTGTCTACGGGACTAGCGGTGGGGGGGAGCAGTACTTC. The rearrangement uses TRBV2 and TRBJ2-7; 11 bases match TRBD2. Germline-derived CDR1 and CDR2 are SNHLY and FYNNEI. V shed 4 bases and J 7 bases; nucleotides not matched to a gene: 12. This CDR3 comprises 16 residues.

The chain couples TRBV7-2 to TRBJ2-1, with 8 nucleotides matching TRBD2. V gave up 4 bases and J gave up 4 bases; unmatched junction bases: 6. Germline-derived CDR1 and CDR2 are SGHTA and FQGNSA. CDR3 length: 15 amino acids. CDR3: CASSSERGKYNEQFF. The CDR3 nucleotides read TGTGCCAGCAGCTCCGAGCGGGGGAAGTACAATGAGCAGTTCTTC. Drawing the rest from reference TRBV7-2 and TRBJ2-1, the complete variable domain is GAGVSQSPSNKVTEKGKDVELRCDPISGHTALYWYRQSLGQGLEFLIYFQGNSAPDKSGLPSDRFSAERTGGSVSTLTIQRTQQEDSAVYLCASSSERGKYNEQFFGPGTRLTVL.

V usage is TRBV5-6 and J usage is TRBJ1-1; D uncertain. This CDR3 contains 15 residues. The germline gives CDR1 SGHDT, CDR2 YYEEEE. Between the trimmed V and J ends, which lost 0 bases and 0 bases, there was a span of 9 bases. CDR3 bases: TGTGCCAGCAGCTTGGGTCCGGGATTGAACACTGAAGCTTTCTTT. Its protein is CASSLGPGLNTEAFF.

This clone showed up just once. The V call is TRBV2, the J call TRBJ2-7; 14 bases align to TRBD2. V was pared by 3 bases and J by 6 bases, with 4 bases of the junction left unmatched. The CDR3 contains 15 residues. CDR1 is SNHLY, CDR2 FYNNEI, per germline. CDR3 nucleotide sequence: TGTGCCAGCAGTGAGGGGGGACTAGCGGGAGTCGAGCAGTACTTC. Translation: CASSEGGLAGVEQYF.

The CDR3 DNA follows: TGCGCCAGCAGCCATCTTACGGCAAACACCGGGGAGCTGTTTTTT. Amino acids: CASSHLTANTGELFF. The chain joins TRBV4-1 to TRBJ2-2; D uncertain. V dropped 3 bases and J dropped 2 bases, with 10 bases sitting between them. The CDR3 length is 15 residues. Germline loops: CDR1 MGHRA, CDR2 YSYEKL.

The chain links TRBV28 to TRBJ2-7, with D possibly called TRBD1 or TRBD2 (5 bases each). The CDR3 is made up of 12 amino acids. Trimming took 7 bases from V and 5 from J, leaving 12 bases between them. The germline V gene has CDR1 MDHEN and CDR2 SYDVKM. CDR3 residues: CASTGRTHEQYF. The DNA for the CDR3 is TGTGCCAGCACAGGGAGAACCCACGAGCAGTACTTC.

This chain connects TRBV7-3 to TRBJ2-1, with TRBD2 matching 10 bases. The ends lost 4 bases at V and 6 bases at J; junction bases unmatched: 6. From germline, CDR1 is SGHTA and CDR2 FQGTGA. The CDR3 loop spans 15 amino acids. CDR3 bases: TGTGCCAGCAGCTCACCGGGACTAGCGATCAATGAGCAGTTCTTC. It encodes CASSSPGLAINEQFF.

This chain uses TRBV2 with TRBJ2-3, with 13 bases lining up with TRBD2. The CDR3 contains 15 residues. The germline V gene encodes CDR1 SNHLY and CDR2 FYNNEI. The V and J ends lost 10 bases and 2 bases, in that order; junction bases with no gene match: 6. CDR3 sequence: CATRGLAGPTDTQYF. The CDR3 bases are TGTGCCACCCGGGGACTAGCGGGGCCCACAGATACGCAGTATTTT. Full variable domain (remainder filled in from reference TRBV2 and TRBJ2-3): EPEVTQTPSHQVTQMGQEVILRCVPISNHLYFYWYRQILGQKVEFLVSFYNNEISEKSEIFDDQFSVERPDGSNFTLKIRSTKLEDSAMYFCATRGLAGPTDTQYFGPGTRLTVL.

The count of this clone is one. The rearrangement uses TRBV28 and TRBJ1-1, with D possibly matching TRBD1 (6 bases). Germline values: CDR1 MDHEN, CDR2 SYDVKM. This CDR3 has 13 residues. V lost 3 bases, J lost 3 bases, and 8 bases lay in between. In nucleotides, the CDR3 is TGTGCCAGCAGTTTTCGGACAGACACTGAAGCTTTCTTT. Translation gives CASSFRTDTEAFF.

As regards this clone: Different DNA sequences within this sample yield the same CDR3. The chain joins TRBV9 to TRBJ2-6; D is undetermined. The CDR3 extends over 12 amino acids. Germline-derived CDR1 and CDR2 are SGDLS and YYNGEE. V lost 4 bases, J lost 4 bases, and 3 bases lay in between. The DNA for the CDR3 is TGTGCCAGCAGCTCGGGGGCCAACGTCCTGACTTTC. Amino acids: CASSSGANVLTF.

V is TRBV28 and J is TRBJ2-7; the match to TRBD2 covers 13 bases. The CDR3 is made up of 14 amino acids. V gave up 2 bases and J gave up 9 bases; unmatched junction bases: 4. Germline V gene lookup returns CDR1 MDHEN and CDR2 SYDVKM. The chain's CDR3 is CASSLTSGRARQYF. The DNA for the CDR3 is TGTGCCAGCAGTTTAACTAGCGGGAGGGCCCGGCAGTACTTC.

The CDR3 loop reads CASSLGGRGHSYGYTF. The DNA for the CDR3 is TGTGCCAGCAGCTTGGGGGGCAGGGGGCATAGCTATGGCTACACCTTC. The J gene is TRBJ1-2, the V gene TRBV5-4, with 8 bases aligning to TRBD1. In germline, CDR1 is SGHNT, CDR2 YYREEE (reference sequence). V trimming: 0 bases; J trimming: 4 bases; junction bases outside the gene matches: 8. CDR3 length: 16 amino acids.

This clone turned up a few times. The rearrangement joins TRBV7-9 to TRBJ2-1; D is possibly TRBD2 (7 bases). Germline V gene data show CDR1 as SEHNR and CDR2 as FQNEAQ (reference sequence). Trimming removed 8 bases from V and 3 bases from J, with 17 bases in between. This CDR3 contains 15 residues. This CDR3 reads CASAGGLADYNEQFF. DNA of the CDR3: TGTGCCAGCGCCGGGGGGCTAGCGGACTACAATGAGCAGTTCTTC.

In DNA, the CDR3 is TGTGCCAGCAGCCCCCGTCCGAGCGGGAGGGGAAGAGATACGCAGTATTTT. Protein sequence: CASSPRPSGRGRDTQYF. This chain joins TRBV28 and TRBJ2-3; 10 bases are a match to TRBD2. Germline assignment: CDR1 MDHEN and CDR2 SYDVKM. The CDR3 is made up of 17 amino acids. Losses at the gene ends were 6 bases for V and 5 bases for J; bases not matched to a gene: 14.

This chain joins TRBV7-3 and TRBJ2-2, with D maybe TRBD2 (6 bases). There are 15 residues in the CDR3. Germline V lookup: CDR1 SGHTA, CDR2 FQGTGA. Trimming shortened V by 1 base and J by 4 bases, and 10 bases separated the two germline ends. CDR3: CASSLNSGVTGELFF. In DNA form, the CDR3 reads TGTGCCAGCAGCTTAAATTCGGGGGTCACCGGGGAGCTGTTTTTT.

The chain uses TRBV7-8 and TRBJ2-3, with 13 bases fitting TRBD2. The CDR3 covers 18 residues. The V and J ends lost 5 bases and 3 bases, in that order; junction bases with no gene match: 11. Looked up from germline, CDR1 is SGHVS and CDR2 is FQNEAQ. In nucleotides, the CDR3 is TGTGCCAGCAGCCCCGGACTAGCGGGAGCAGCAAGGACAGATACGCAGTATTTT. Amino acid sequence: CASSPGLAGAARTDTQYF.

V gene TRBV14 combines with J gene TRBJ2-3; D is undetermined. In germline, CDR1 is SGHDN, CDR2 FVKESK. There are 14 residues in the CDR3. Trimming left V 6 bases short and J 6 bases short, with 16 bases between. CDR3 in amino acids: CASSHYVLGDTQYF. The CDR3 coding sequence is TGTGCCAGCAGTCACTATGTGCTCGGGGATACGCAGTATTTT. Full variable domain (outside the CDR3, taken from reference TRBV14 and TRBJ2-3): EAGVTQFPSHSVIEKGQTVTLRCDPISGHDNLYWYRRVMGKEIKFLLHFVKESKQDESGMPNNRFLAERTGGTYSTLKVQPAELEDSGVYFCASSHYVLGDTQYFGPGTRLTVL.

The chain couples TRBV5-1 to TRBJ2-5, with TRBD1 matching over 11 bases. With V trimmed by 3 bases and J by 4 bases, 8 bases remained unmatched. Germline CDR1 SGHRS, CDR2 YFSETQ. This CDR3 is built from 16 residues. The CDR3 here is CASSSAGQGVLETQYF. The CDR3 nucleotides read TGCGCCAGCAGCTCCGCGGGACAGGGGGTTTTAGAGACCCAGTACTTC.

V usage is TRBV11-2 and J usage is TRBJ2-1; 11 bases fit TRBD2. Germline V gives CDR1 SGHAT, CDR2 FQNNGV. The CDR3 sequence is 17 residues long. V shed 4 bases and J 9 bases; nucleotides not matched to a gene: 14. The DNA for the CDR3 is TGTGCCAGCAGCTCCCTAACAACTAGCGGGGGAGCCAGTGAGCAGTTCTTC. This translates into CASSSLTTSGGASEQFF.

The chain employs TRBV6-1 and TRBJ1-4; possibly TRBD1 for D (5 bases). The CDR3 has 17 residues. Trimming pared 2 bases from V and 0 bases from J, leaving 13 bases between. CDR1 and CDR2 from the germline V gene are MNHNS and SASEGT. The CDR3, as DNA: TGTGCCAGCAGTGAAAGAGGGGAAGGGGCAACTAATGAAAAACTGTTTTTT. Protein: CASSERGEGATNEKLFF.

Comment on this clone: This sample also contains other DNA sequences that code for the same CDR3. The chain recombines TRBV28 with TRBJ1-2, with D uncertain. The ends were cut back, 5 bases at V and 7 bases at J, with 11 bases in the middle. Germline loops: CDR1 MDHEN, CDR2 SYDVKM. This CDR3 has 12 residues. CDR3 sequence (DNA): TGTGCCAGCAGTCCGGGCCCCCGTGGCTACACCTTC. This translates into CASSPGPRGYTF.

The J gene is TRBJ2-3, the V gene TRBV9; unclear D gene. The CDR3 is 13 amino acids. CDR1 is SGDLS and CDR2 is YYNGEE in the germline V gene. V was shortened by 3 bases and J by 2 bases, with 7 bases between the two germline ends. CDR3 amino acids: CASSATYTDTQYF. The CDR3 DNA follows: TGTGCCAGCAGCGCAACTTACACAGATACGCAGTATTTT.

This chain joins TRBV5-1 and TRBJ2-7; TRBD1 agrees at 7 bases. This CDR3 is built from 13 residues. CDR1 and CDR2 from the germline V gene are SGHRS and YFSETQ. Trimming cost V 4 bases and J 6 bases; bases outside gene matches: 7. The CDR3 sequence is CASSGSTGREQYF. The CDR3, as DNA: TGCGCCAGCAGCGGGTCGACAGGGCGCGAGCAGTACTTC.

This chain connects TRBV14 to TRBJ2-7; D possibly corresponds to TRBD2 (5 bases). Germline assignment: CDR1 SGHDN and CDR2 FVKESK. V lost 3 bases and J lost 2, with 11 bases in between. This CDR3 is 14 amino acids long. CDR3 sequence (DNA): TGTGCCAGCAGCCAGTGGGGAGTAGCCTACGAGCAGTACTTC. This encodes CASSQWGVAYEQYF.

The CDR3 coding sequence is TGTGCCAGCAGCGCCAGGGCGGCCTCTGGAAACACCATATATTTT. Residues: CASSARAASGNTIYF. V and J are TRBV5-4 and TRBJ1-3; possibly TRBD1 for D (5 bases). The CDR3 runs 15 residues. Trimming stripped 4 bases from V and 0 bases from J, with 11 bases between. CDR1 is SGHNT, CDR2 YYREEE, per germline (reference sequence).

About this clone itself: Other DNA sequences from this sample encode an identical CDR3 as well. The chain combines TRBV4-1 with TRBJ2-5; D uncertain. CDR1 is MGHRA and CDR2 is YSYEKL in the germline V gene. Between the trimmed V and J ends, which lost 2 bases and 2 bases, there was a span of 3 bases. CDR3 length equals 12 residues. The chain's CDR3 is CASSQPQETQYF. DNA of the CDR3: TGCGCCAGCAGCCAACCTCAAGAGACCCAGTACTTC.

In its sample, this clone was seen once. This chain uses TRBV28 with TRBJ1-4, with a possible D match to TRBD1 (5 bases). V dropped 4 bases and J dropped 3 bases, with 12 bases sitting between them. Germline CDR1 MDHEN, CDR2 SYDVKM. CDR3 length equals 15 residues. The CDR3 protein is CASSSGGSANEKLFF. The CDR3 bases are TGTGCCAGCAGTTCTGGGGGATCTGCTAATGAAAAACTGTTTTTT.